A single TCR beta chain is shown here with its context. What it binds is not known. These data come from a study of shared clonotypes between healthy human individuals. Study context: CD8 memory received one plate per donor, CD8 naive two, CD4 memory three and CD4 naive three.

Memory CD4+ cells were the fraction left after CD45RA+ naive selection. Profiled with immunoSEQ multiplex PCR; TCRdb holds only in-frame clones, not every one. Counted here are around 2.5 million clones, 90% to 95% occurring once; the ten biggest clones make up approximately 0.35%. The CDR3 spans 13 residues. Trimming stripped 3 bases from V and 6 bases from J, with 11 bases between. Germline CDR1 GTSNPN, CDR2 SVGIG (reference sequence). Study outcomes and limitations: Sampling involved blood alone; tissue repertoires likely differ. Clonotype sharing across a few donors was observed for roughly 5% of naive CD4 clonotypes.

The specimen was naive CD4+ T cells from PBMCs. Sample subset: CD45RA+ positively selected. The clonotype comes from a man in his late teens or twenties in good health. Some clones in this sample may be carry-over from other donors' samples. V gene TRBV30 combines with J gene TRBJ2-2; tentative D call: TRBD1 (7 bases). The CDR3 loop is CAWSPGGSGELFF. Written as DNA, the CDR3 is TGTGCCTGGAGCCCAGGGGGGTCCGGGGAGCTGTTTTTT.